These 10 T cell receptor beta chains were sequenced from one sample in a study of blood T cell repertoires in COVID-19. Measured with immunoSEQ multiplex PCR; TCRdb has only the in-frame clones, and not every one. The data contain 170,000 or so clones, over 75% of them singletons. The specimen was PBMCs or T cells enriched from blood (not recorded which). These receptors were taken from a woman aged 18-30 years who had recovered from COVID-19.

This chain joins TRBV6-2 or TRBV6-3 and TRBJ1-5; possible D gene TRBD1, 6 bases. The V gene's germline CDR1 is MNHEY and CDR2 SVGEGT. This CDR3 spans 16 amino acids. V was cut by 2 bases and J by 6 bases, with 17 bases left in between. The CDR3 region is CASSYVAGEGRQPQHF. In DNA form, the CDR3 reads TGTGCCAGCAGTTACGTGGCAGGGGAGGGGCGTCAGCCCCAGCATTTT.

V gene TRBV29-1 combines with J gene TRBJ2-5; 9 bases map to TRBD2. Germline V CDR1 and CDR2: SQVTM, ANQGSEA. Trimming cost V 3 bases and J 5 bases; bases outside gene matches: 7. This CDR3 spans 14 amino acids. Here the CDR3 reads CSVERGLAGETQYF. The CDR3 coding sequence is TGCAGCGTTGAGAGGGGACTAGCCGGGGAGACCCAGTACTTC. The entire variable domain, with the rest obtained from reference TRBV29-1 and TRBJ2-5, is as follows: SAVISQKPSRDICQRGTSLTIQCQVDSQVTMMFWYRQQPGQSLTLIATANQGSEATYESGFVIDKFPISRPNLTFSTLTVSNMSPEDSSIYLCSVERGLAGETQYFGPGTRLLVL.

The gene calls are TRBV3-1 (or the pseudogene TRBV3-2) and TRBJ1-2, with a tentative D call TRBD1 (5 bases). Germline-derived CDR1 and CDR2 are LGHDT and YNNKEL (reference sequence). The V and J ends lost 4 bases and 5 bases respectively, with 8 bases between them. The CDR3 length is 12 residues. CDR3 sequence reads: CASSLDSYGYTF. As DNA, the CDR3 is TGTGCCAGCAGCCTAGACAGTTATGGCTACACCTTC.

The DNA for the CDR3 is TGTGCCAGCAAGGACACAAATCAGCCCCAGCATTTT. Protein sequence: CASKDTNQPQHF. The rearrangement uses TRBV28 and TRBJ1-5; D is perhaps TRBD1 (5 bases). The CDR3 loop spans 12 amino acids. Germline loops: CDR1 MDHEN, CDR2 SYDVKM. Trimming left V 7 bases short and J 4 bases short, with 8 bases between.

In its sample, this clone was seen a few times. V gene TRBV21-1 combines with J gene TRBJ2-7; the D call in the table, TRBD1, was not verified against the DNA. TRBV21-1 is labeled a pseudogene. This CDR3 comprises 16 residues. CDR3 sequence reads: CASNDSSGTGVYEQYF. CDR3 sequence (DNA): TGTGCCAGCAACGACTCATCCGGGACAGGGGTTTACGAGCAGTACTTC.

This chain connects TRBV6-2 or TRBV6-3 to TRBJ2-1, with TRBD1 matching 8 bases. Per germline, CDR1 MNHEY and CDR2 SVGEGT. The CDR3 sequence is 14 residues long. The V gene end was trimmed by 2 bases and the J gene end by 5 bases; junction bases not matched to a gene: 2. The CDR3 protein is CASSYGDRHNEQFF. CDR3 nucleotides: TGTGCCAGCAGTTACGGGGACAGGCACAATGAGCAGTTCTTC.

This rearrangement joins TRBV7-9 to TRBJ2-5; D gene ambiguous. Germline CDR1 SEHNR, CDR2 FQNEAQ (reference sequence). Deletions cut 5 bases from V and 0 bases from J, with 7 bases between. The CDR3 has 13 amino acids. The chain's CDR3 is CASSLLYQETQYF. In DNA, the CDR3 is TGTGCCAGCAGCCTCCTGTACCAAGAGACCCAGTACTTC. The entire variable domain, with the rest obtained from reference TRBV7-9 and TRBJ2-5, is as follows: DTGVSQNPRHKITKRGQNVTFRCDPISEHNRLYWYRQTLGQGPEFLTYFQNEAQLEKSRLLSDRFSAERPKGSFSTLEIQRTEQGDSAMYLCASSLLYQETQYFGPGTRLLVL.

In this sample, this clone turned up a few times. This chain connects TRBV9 to TRBJ2-1; D may be TRBD2 (5 bases). The CDR3 is 16 amino acids. In germline, CDR1 is SGDLS, CDR2 YYNGEE. Deletions cut 0 bases from V and 10 bases from J, with 20 bases between. The CDR3 nucleotides read TGTGCCAGCAGCGTAGGAGCTAGCTGGGGAATGGCCGAGCAGTTCTTC. Protein: CASSVGASWGMAEQFF.

This clone occurred a few times. The chain is built from TRBV12-3 or TRBV12-4 and TRBJ2-7, with D possibly being TRBD1 (6 bases). The CDR3 contains 13 residues. V dropped 3 bases and J dropped 5 bases, with 11 bases sitting between them. The CDR3 spells CASSFGGQDEQYF. The CDR3 nucleotides read TGTGCCAGCAGTTTTGGGGGCCAGGACGAGCAGTACTTC.

The chain recombines TRBV19 with TRBJ1-4, with a weak D call TRBD1 (5 bases). Germline V CDR1 and CDR2: LNHDA, SQIVND (reference sequence). There are 15 residues in the CDR3. The germline V and J ends were trimmed by 4 bases and 0 bases, with 9 bases remaining between them. The DNA of the CDR3 is TGTGCCAGTAGTACCACAGGAACAACTAATGAAAAACTGTTTTTT. Protein product: CASSTTGTTNEKLFF.